Reported below is one T cell receptor (beta chain). Germline V CDR1 and CDR2: PRHDT, FYEKMQ (reference sequence). V lost 5 bases and J 0 bases, leaving 5 bases between the germline ends. This CDR3 comprises 14 residues. The data were obtained in a study of blood T cell repertoires in COVID-19. TCRdb's copy holds only in-frame clones and misses some; the assay was immunoSEQ multiplex PCR. The data show around 230,000 clones, about 83% seen once. The J gene is TRBJ1-6, the V gene TRBV13; no clear D gene. Sample: peripheral blood. This receptor was identified in a middle-aged woman with active or convalescent COVID-19. The CDR3: CASSAGSYNSPLHF. The CDR3 region has the DNA TGTGCCAGCAGCGCCGGCTCCTATAATTCACCCCTCCACTTT.